The 16 T cell receptor beta chains given below trace back to one sample, sequenced in a study of PD-L1 blockade in urothelial cancer. Time point given: pretreatment peripheral blood. Data came from immunoSEQ multiplex PCR; TCRdb stores just in-frame clones and leaves some out. The sample records 86,000 or so clones, under 90% being singletons. The material was PBMCs, obtained around atezolizumab (anti-PD-L1) treatment. The receptors were gathered from a man between 60 and 70 years old with urothelial cancer.

Only a few counts were recorded for this clone. V gene TRBV19 combines with J gene TRBJ1-5; the match to TRBD1 covers 11 bases. From germline, CDR1 is LNHDA and CDR2 SQIVND (reference sequence). The CDR3 totals 14 residues. V trimming: 6 bases; J trimming: 5 bases; junction bases outside the gene matches: 3. The CDR3 sequence is CASSGTGGHQPQHF. DNA for the CDR3: TGTGCCAGTAGCGGGACAGGGGGTCATCAGCCCCAGCATTTT.

This rearrangement joins TRBV14 to TRBJ2-5; possibly TRBD1 for D (6 bases). Germline-derived CDR1 and CDR2 are SGHDN and FVKESK. This CDR3 is built from 14 residues. V was cut by 4 bases and J by 5 bases, with 14 bases left in between. This CDR3 reads CASSPGTIGETQYF. The DNA for the CDR3 is TGTGCCAGCAGCCCCGGGACAATCGGGGAGACCCAGTACTTC. The full variable domain, completed using reference TRBV14 and TRBJ2-5, is EAGVTQFPSHSVIEKGQTVTLRCDPISGHDNLYWYRRVMGKEIKFLLHFVKESKQDESGMPNNRFLAERTGGTYSTLKVQPAELEDSGVYFCASSPGTIGETQYFGPGTRLLVL.

The table lists this clone with a count of one. V usage is TRBV4-1 and J usage is TRBJ2-3, with 8 bases identical to TRBD2. The V segment lost 3 bases and the J segment 3 bases; nucleotides outside the gene matches: 11. The CDR3 runs 17 residues. CDR1 MGHRA and CDR2 YSYEKL come from the germline V gene. The CDR3 loop is CASSHVMWREATDTQYF. DNA of the CDR3: TGCGCCAGCAGCCACGTAATGTGGCGGGAGGCTACAGATACGCAGTATTTT.

This chain uses TRBV18 with TRBJ2-1; the D is unclear. This CDR3 is built from 13 residues. V was shortened by 3 bases and J by 7 bases, with 10 bases between the two germline ends. CDR1 KGHSH and CDR2 LQKENI come from the germline V gene. CDR3 nucleotide sequence: TGTGCCAGCTCACCTGAAGTTAGAAATGAGCAGTTCTTC. It specifies CASSPEVRNEQFF.

The J gene is TRBJ2-5, the V gene TRBV18; 11 nucleotides match TRBD1. Germline-derived CDR1 and CDR2 are KGHSH and LQKENI. V gave up 3 bases and J gave up 4 bases; unmatched junction bases: 7. This CDR3 is 16 amino acids long. The CDR3 is CASSPGPGQGGETQYF. In DNA, the CDR3 is TGTGCCAGCTCACCCGGCCCGGGACAGGGGGGAGAGACCCAGTACTTC.

This clone was counted only a few times. The rearrangement joins TRBV4-1 to TRBJ2-3; D may be TRBD2 (7 bases). The V and J ends lost 2 bases and 6 bases respectively, with 15 bases between them. Germline V CDR1 and CDR2: MGHRA, YSYEKL. The CDR3 spans 15 residues. Here the CDR3 reads CASSQSGGPRDTQYF. CDR3 coding DNA: TGCGCCAGCAGCCAATCCGGGGGGCCAAGGGATACGCAGTATTTT.

This sequence joins TRBV6-5 and TRBJ2-5; 8 nucleotides line up with TRBD1. Germline V gives CDR1 MNHEY, CDR2 SVGAGI. Unmatched junction bases numbered 8, after V lost 2 bases and J lost 6 bases. CDR3 length: 15 amino acids. The CDR3 bases are TGTGCCAGCAGTTACGCAGGGGGCGTCTTGAAGACCCAGTACTTC. This codes for CASSYAGGVLKTQYF.

The chain joins TRBV7-2 to TRBJ2-2; D may be TRBD1 (5 bases). Germline CDR1 reads SGHTA; CDR2 reads FQGNSA. V was pared by 6 bases and J by 4 bases, with 9 bases between. The CDR3 runs 13 residues. For the CDR3, the DNA is TGTGCCAGCAGACCCAGGGTCACCGGGGAGCTGTTTTTT. This gives the protein CASRPRVTGELFF.

The chain combines TRBV7-2 with TRBJ2-2, with D uncertain. The germline V gene encodes CDR1 SGHTA and CDR2 FQGNSA. The CDR3 has 14 amino acids. The germline V and J ends were trimmed by 0 bases and 5 bases, with 7 bases remaining between them. The DNA of the CDR3 is TGTGCCAGCAGCTTAGCACACCTTACCGGGGAGCTGTTTTTT. Translated, it gives CASSLAHLTGELFF.

The chain couples TRBV5-8 to TRBJ2-1, with TRBD2 identical over 10 bases. After removal of 2 bases from V and 3 bases from J, the junction contained 17 bases not matched to a gene. This CDR3 contains 20 residues. In germline, CDR1 is SGHTS, CDR2 YDEGEE. CDR3 sequence (DNA): TGTGCCAGCAGCTTTGTGTCAGGGTGGGATCTAGCGGGGGTCTACAATGAGCAGTTCTTC. The encoded protein is CASSFVSGWDLAGVYNEQFF.

The chain recombines TRBV21-1 with TRBJ2-1; the D call TRBD2 from the table was never checked on the DNA. TRBV21-1 is recorded as a pseudogene. This CDR3 comprises 15 residues. CDR3 sequence (DNA): TGTGCCAGCGCCCGGGGACTAGCGAGTGGCAATGAGCAGTTCTTC. It is translated as CASARGLASGNEQFF.

The chain joins TRBV27 to TRBJ2-2, with TRBD1 matching 8 bases. V trimming: 1 base; J trimming: 2 bases; junction bases outside the gene matches: 6. Germline-derived CDR1 and CDR2 are MNHEY and SMNVEV (reference sequence). The CDR3 sequence is 17 residues long. CDR3 region: CASSLFGGQVNTGELFF. The CDR3 nucleotides are TGTGCCAGCAGTTTATTTGGGGGACAGGTCAACACCGGGGAGCTGTTTTTT.

The CDR3 DNA reads TGTGCCAGCATGAGGACTAGCGGGCGGCCGAACACCGGGGAGCTGTTTTTT. Its translation: CASMRTSGRPNTGELFF. This chain joins TRBV9 and TRBJ2-2; 11 bases map to TRBD2. Germline-derived CDR1 and CDR2 are SGDLS and YYNGEE. This CDR3 region has 17 residues. V gave up 6 bases and J gave up 0 bases; unmatched junction bases: 7.

The chain recombines TRBV18 with TRBJ1-2; no clear D gene. This CDR3 comprises 17 residues. V was pared by 1 base and J by 2 bases, with 17 bases between. Germline-derived CDR1 and CDR2 are KGHSH and LQKENI. CDR3 DNA: TGTGCCAGCTCACCACAGGTAGGAGCTGGAATCAACTATGGCTACACCTTC. Its translation is CASSPQVGAGINYGYTF.

This clone was seen just once. The chain combines TRBV19 with TRBJ1-2; D call uncertain. CDR1 is LNHDA and CDR2 is SQIVND in the germline V gene (reference sequence). V shed 6 bases and J shed 7 bases, with 12 bases lying between them. The CDR3 spans 12 residues. The CDR3 nucleotides read TGTGCCAGTAGAGCCGAGGGAGGTGGCTACACCTTC. Translation: CASRAEGGGYTF.

This clone appeared a single time. The chain joins TRBV6-5 to TRBJ2-7, with a weak D call TRBD1 (6 bases). CDR1 is MNHEY and CDR2 is SVGAGI in the germline V gene. Trimming cost V 0 bases and J 3 bases, with 12 bases left between them. The CDR3 covers 15 residues. The CDR3 region is CASSYSGTRSYEQYF. The CDR3 DNA reads as TGTGCCAGCAGTTACTCCGGGACACGAAGCTACGAGCAGTACTTC.